This T cell receptor (beta chain) was sequenced for a study of shared clonotypes between healthy human individuals. Points on this clone: Its specificity is not known.

Assay runs were performed at deep level. The protocol was immunoSEQ multiplex PCR, while the TCRdb copy is restricted to in-frame clones and leaves out a portion. Here the sample spans around 2,000,000 clones, just under 95% being singletons. Study-wide results and caveats: The authors sampled blood alone, and tissue repertoires likely differ. On the whole, naive subsets had larger estimated richness than memory subsets had.

CDR1 and CDR2 (germline): MNHEY, SMNVEV (reference sequence). CDR3 size: 13 residues. V gave up 5 bases and J gave up 3 bases, with 8 bases separating them. Cells designated naive CD8 were CD45RO-negative and were positively selected for CCR7, with terminally differentiated effector memory CD45RA+ cells excluded. Every one of the donors was a Caucasian adult that lived in Nashville, Tennessee. The rearrangement joins TRBV27 to TRBJ1-5, with unresolved D. The source of this sequence is a man aged 18-30 years in good health. Specimen: naive CD8+ T cells sorted from blood. CDR3 in DNA: TGTGCCAGCAGTCGCGGGAACAATCAGCCCCAGCATTTT. Translated, it gives CASSRGNNQPQHF.